This TCR beta chain originates from a study of long-term antiretroviral therapy in people with HIV. The authors ran the immunoSEQ assay, v3.0, at survey level. Clones were read by immunoSEQ multiplex PCR, and TCRdb kept only the in-frame ones, dropping some. The data hold 15,000 to 20,000 clones, with around 87% observed a single time. Sequenced material: unsorted PBMCs, taken 4.2 years after starting antiretroviral therapy. The source is a man aged 50 or older with HIV.

The CDR3 protein is CASSERPGDTQYF. The CDR3 DNA sequence: TGCGCCAGCAGTGAAAGGCCTGGGGATACGCAGTATTTT. The genes are TRBV10-1 and TRBJ2-3; D is unclear. The CDR3 sequence is 13 residues long. The ends were cut back, 3 bases at V and 6 bases at J, with 10 bases in the middle. CDR1 WNHNN and CDR2 SYGVQD come from the germline V gene (reference sequence).